These 6 T cell receptor beta chains were all obtained from the same sample, sequenced in a study of T cell clusters in autoimmune cytopenias. TRB was amplified from roughly 0.25 ug of peripheral blood genomic DNA per sample. Multiplex touch-down PCR amplified TRB using TRB-A and TRB-B pools in one tube. TCRdb derives one entry per CDR3 protein from the multiplex PCR reads, leaving out DNA. The table gives approximately 8,200 distinct CDR3 sequences; the top ten clones make up 25% to 35% of it. Sequences were obtained from peripheral blood. Every receptor here comes from a human donor with an autoimmune cytopenia or autoimmune hepatitis (not recorded which).

This chain joins TRBV19 and TRBJ1-1. Germline-derived CDR1 and CDR2 are LNHDA and SQIVND (reference sequence). CDR3 length: 15 amino acids. The CDR3 sequence: CASSRGPGRGTEAFF. Based on the CDR3 plus reference TRBV19 and TRBJ1-1, the full variable domain is DGGITQSPKYLFRKEGQNVTLSCEQNLNHDAMYWYRQDPGQGLRLIYYSQIVNDFQKGDIAEGYSVSREKKESFPLTVTSAQKNPTAFYLCASSRGPGRGTEAFFGQGTRLTVV.

The chain's CDR3 is CASSMDLTNTEAFF. This chain connects TRBV19 to TRBJ1-1. This CDR3 contains 14 residues. The germline V gene has CDR1 LNHDA and CDR2 SQIVND (reference sequence).

The chain links TRBV5-5 to TRBJ2-7; TCRdb's D call, TRBD1, is unchecked because there is no DNA. Germline CDR1 and CDR2: SGHKS and YYEKEE (reference sequence). The CDR3 is made up of 13 amino acids. The CDR3 sequence is CASSPLDSYEQYF.

This chain uses TRBV6-5 with TRBJ2-1. The germline CDR1 and CDR2 sequences are MNHEY and SVGAGI. The CDR3 extends over 16 amino acids. CDR3 sequence: CASSRTAGTSYNEQFF.

The chain joins TRBV13 to TRBJ2-2; the D gene TCRdb calls, TRBD1, cannot be checked with no DNA. The CDR3 is 18 residues long. From germline, CDR1 is PRHDT and CDR2 FYEKMQ (reference sequence). The CDR3 is CASSLNRDIRVGTGELFF.

The rearrangement joins TRBV6-5 to TRBJ1-1; TCRdb's D call of TRBD1 is untestable without DNA. This CDR3 spans 13 amino acids. Germline CDR1 is MNHEY and CDR2 is SVGAGI. CDR3 sequence: CASSKQGYTEAFF.